This T cell receptor (beta chain) was captured by sequencing in a study of vaccination effects on CD4 cells after COVID-19. Study conclusions and caveats: The study, lacking early post-infection timepoints, had few convalescent patients.

Comment on this clone: Its antigen is as yet unknown.

Only in-frame clones appear in the TCRdb table, and some are missing; sequencing was by immunoSEQ multiplex PCR. The data show around 22,000 clones, roughly 72% seen once. This CDR3 spans 15 amino acids. V lost 0 bases and J 2 bases, leaving 9 bases between the germline ends. CDR1 SGDLS and CDR2 YYNGEE come from the germline V gene. Using viral peptide pools, the ViraFEST assay grew out antigen-specific CD4+ T cells prior to sequencing. Around day 10 of culture, CD4+ T cells were separated out. Two doses of either BNT162b2 or mRNA-1273 were given to each participant. Having tested negative for nucleocapsid antibodies, the vaccine recipients showed no prior SARS-CoV-2 infection. A density of roughly 2 million PBMC per well was used; these cells were cultured with about 10 IU/ml IL-2 and roughly 9.2 ug/ml peptides. Cultures had half their medium replaced with IL-2 medium on days 3 and 7.

The chain employs TRBV9 and TRBJ1-3; D gene ambiguous. This receptor was obtained from a human donor who received a COVID-19 vaccine. The input for sequencing was CD4+ T cells from PBMCs cultured with HCoV-NL63 spike peptides, taken after COVID-19 vaccination. CDR3 protein: CASSVGVLTGNTIYF. The CDR3 nucleotides are TGTGCCAGCAGCGTAGGTGTTTTGACTGGAAACACCATATATTTT. Using reference TRBV9 and TRBJ1-3 for the parts outside the CDR3, the full variable domain is DSGVTQTPKHLITATGQRVTLRCSPRSGDLSVYWYQQSLDQGLQFLIQYYNGEERAKGNILERFSAQQFPDLHSELNLSSLELGDSALYFCASSVGVLTGNTIYFGEGSWLTVV.